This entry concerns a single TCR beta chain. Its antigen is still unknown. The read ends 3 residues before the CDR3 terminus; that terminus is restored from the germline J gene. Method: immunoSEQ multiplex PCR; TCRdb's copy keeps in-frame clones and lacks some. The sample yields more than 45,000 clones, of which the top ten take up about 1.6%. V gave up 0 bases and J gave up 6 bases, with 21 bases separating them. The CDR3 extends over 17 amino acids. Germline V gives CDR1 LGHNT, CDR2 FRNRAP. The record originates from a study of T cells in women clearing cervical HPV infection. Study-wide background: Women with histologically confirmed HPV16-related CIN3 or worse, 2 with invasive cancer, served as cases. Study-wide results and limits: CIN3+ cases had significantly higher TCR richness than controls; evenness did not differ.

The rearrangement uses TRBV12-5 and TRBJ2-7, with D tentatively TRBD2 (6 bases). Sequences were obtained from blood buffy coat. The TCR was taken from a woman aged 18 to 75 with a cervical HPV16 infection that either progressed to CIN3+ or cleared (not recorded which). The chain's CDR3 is CASGLVLGWDSLIEQYF. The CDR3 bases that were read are TGTGCTAGTGGTTTGGTACTTGGTTGGGACTCTCTTATCGAG.